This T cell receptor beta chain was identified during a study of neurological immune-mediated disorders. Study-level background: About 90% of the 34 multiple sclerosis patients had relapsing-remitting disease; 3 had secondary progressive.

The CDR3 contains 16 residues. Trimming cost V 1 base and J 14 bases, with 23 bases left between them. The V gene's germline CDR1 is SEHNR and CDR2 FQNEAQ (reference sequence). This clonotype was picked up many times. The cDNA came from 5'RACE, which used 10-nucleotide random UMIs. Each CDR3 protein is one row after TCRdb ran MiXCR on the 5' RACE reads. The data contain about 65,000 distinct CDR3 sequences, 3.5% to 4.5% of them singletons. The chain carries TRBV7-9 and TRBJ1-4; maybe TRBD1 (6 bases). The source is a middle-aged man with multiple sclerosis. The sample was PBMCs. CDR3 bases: TGTGCCAGCAGCTTAGTCGTCGACTGGGCTCCGGGGGCTCTGTTTTTT. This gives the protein CASSLVVDWAPGALFF.